The 6 T cell receptor beta chains below come from one sample, sequenced in a study of blood T cell repertoires in COVID-19. The assay was immunoSEQ multiplex PCR, and TCRdb's table has in-frame clones only and misses some. The table lists 130,000 or so clones, roughly 72% of them singletons, with approximately 11% in the top ten. Sequenced input: peripheral blood. The receptors stem from a human donor in a cohort sampled during active COVID-19.

The genes are TRBV27 and TRBJ1-5; a weak D match, TRBD1 (6 bases). Trimming took 6 bases from V and 5 from J, leaving 17 bases between them. Germline V gives CDR1 MNHEY, CDR2 SMNVEV (reference sequence). This CDR3 region has 15 residues. The DNA for the CDR3 is TGTGCCAGCAGCACTTTCAGGGGAGCCGATCAGCCCCAGCATTTT. This translates into CASSTFRGADQPQHF.

The rearrangement uses TRBV27 and TRBJ2-5, with TRBD1 identical over 10 bases. Germline assignment: CDR1 MNHEY and CDR2 SMNVEV (reference sequence). V shed 5 bases and J 4 bases; nucleotides not matched to a gene: 13. The CDR3 is 17 amino acids. CDR3 sequence reads: CASSDTGTGDWRETQYF. DNA for the CDR3: TGTGCCAGCAGTGATACCGGGACAGGGGATTGGAGAGAGACCCAGTACTTC.

The chain is built from TRBV19 and TRBJ1-5; possible D gene TRBD1, 5 bases. The CDR3 is made up of 14 amino acids. V lost 4 bases and J 4 bases, leaving 11 bases between the germline ends. Germline V gene data show CDR1 as LNHDA and CDR2 as SQIVND (reference sequence). This CDR3 reads CASSRFGTNQPQHF. CDR3 sequence (DNA): TGTGCCAGTAGTAGGTTTGGGACTAATCAGCCCCAGCATTTT.

The V call is TRBV10-2, the J call TRBJ2-3; 10 nucleotides agree with TRBD1. V was clipped by 11 bases and J by 2 bases; unmatched bases: 7. CDR1 is WSHSY, CDR2 SAAADI, per germline. This CDR3 has 14 amino acids. The CDR3: CAARDRGPTDTQYF. As DNA, the CDR3 is TGCGCCGCCCGGGACAGGGGTCCCACAGATACGCAGTATTTT.

This clone came up a few times. J is TRBJ2-5 and V is TRBV3-1 (or the pseudogene TRBV3-2); 9 bases are a match to TRBD2. This CDR3 spans 16 amino acids. Trimming removed 2 bases from V and 5 bases from J; junction bases left unmatched: 9. Looked up from germline, CDR1 is LGHDT and CDR2 is YNNKEL (reference sequence). The CDR3 sequence is CASSQRSGGYRETQYF. The CDR3 DNA is TGTGCCAGCAGCCAACGTAGCGGGGGCTACAGGGAGACCCAGTACTTC.

The table lists this clone with many counts. Distinct nucleotide sequences in the sample also encode this CDR3. The gene calls are TRBV14 and TRBJ1-6; 9 nucleotides line up with TRBD1. The CDR3 is 15 amino acids. Germline loops: CDR1 SGHDN, CDR2 FVKESK. The J segment lost 8 bases and the V segment lost 0 bases, leaving 2 bases of the junction unmatched. For the CDR3, the DNA is TGTGCCAGCAGCCAAGAAGGGACAGGGTATTCACCCCTCCACTTT. The encoded protein is CASSQEGTGYSPLHF.